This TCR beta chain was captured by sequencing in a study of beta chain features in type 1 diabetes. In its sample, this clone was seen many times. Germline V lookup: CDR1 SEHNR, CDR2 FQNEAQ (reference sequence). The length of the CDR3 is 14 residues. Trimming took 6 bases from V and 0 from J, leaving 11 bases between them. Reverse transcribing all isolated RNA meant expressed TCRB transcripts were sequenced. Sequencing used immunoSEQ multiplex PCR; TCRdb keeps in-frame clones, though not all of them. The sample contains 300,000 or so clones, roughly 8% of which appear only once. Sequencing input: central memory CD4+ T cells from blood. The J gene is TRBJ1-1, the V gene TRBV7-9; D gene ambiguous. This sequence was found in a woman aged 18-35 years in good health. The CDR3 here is CASRPGSMNTEAFF. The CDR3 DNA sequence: TGTGCCAGCAGGCCGGGGAGCATGAACACTGAAGCTTTCTTT.